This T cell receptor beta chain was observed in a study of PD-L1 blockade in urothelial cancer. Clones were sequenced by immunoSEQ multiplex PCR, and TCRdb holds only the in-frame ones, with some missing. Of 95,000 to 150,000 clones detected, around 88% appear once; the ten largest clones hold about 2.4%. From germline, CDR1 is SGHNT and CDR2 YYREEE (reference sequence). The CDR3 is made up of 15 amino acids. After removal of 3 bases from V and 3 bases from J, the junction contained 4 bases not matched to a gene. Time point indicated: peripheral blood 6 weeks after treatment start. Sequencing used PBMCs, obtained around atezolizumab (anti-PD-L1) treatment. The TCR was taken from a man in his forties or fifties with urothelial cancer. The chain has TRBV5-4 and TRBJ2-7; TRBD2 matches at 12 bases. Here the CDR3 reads CASSSPGLAGYEQYF. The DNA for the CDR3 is TGTGCCAGCAGCTCTCCGGGACTAGCGGGCTACGAGCAGTACTTC.